This T cell receptor (beta chain) was recovered during a study of post-analysis software for immune sequencing data. Study conclusions and caveats: Samples from a shared batch, those prepared together, strongly co-clustered by F measure. Relative to controls, patients had a few TRBV segments at higher frequency, with TRBV5-6, TRBV5-1 and TRBV20-1 among these. In multiple sclerosis, normalized Chao1 diversity was significantly below that of controls.

Included in the TCR beta cDNA libraries were unique molecular identifiers. From the PCR reads, TCRdb called clonotypes with MiXCR, one entry per CDR3 protein. The sample records 650,000 to 900,000 distinct CDR3 sequences, 35% to 55% being singletons. V was clipped by 3 bases and J by 0 bases, with 16 bases between them. The germline V gene has CDR1 SGHRS and CDR2 YFSETQ. The CDR3 extends over 16 amino acids. A word on this clonotype: Antigen unknown.

This receptor was taken from a girl between 5 and 17 years old with multiple sclerosis. The sequencing sample was made of blood. This rearrangement joins TRBV5-1 to TRBJ2-7, with TRBD1 as a possible D gene (6 bases). CDR3 coding DNA: TGCGCCAGCAGCTCGGGGTTCGGACAGACCTCCTACGAGCAGTACTTC. This gives the protein CASSSGFGQTSYEQYF.